A selection of T cell receptor beta chains follows, all from one sample in a study of T cells in Graves' hyperthyroidism and ophthalmopathy. TCRdb recomputed calls from the multiplex PCR reads with MiXCR, one row per CDR3 protein. The data show more than 650,000 distinct CDR3 sequences, less than 15% seen once. Sample: blood. The receptors stem from a woman under 30 with Graves' hyperthyroidism. Both conserved end residues are trimmed from each CDR3. D genes are given only for firm matches.

CDR3 protein	V gene	D gene	J gene
ASSFGTGGRNEQY	TRBV6-2/TRBV6-3	TRBD1	TRBJ2-7
SASMGTNYGYT	TRBV20-1	-	TRBJ1-2
ACKWGGPSMNTEAF	TRBV30	-	TRBJ1-1
ASSLHGTGYNEQF	TRBV28	TRBD1	TRBJ2-1
ASQNIMSEAF	TRBV10-2	-	TRBJ1-1
ASSFPGTGGEKLF	TRBV7-9	-	TRBJ1-4
ASGAASTDTQY	TRBV6-1	-	TRBJ2-3
ASSWNGRSFPDTQY	TRBV6-2/TRBV6-3	TRBD2	TRBJ2-3
ASRPHPSYEQY	TRBV27	-	TRBJ2-7
ASSRKRGNEQY	TRBV2	-	TRBJ2-7
SATLAGGTKTEQY	TRBV20-1	TRBD2	TRBJ2-7
ASSDTPGQGEKLF	TRBV5-8	TRBD1	TRBJ1-4
SVVPHGAQETQY	TRBV29-1	-	TRBJ2-5
ASGGTGVTDTQY	TRBV6-1	TRBD1	TRBJ2-3
ASSQTVDRPRLSEGYT	TRBV4-1	TRBD1	TRBJ1-2
ATSDRDGPDEQY	TRBV15	-	TRBJ2-7
ATSDFDSYNEQF	TRBV24-1	-	TRBJ2-1
ASSRYKSSYEQY	TRBV27	-	TRBJ2-7
ASGREGNEQF	TRBV2	TRBD2	TRBJ2-1
ASSLVSGSRPGANVLT	TRBV7-8	-	TRBJ2-6
ASSFHTVEPQH	TRBV12-3/TRBV12-4	-	TRBJ1-5
SARDPARRAKNIQY	TRBV20-1	-	TRBJ2-4
ASSQGTFAGRQETQY	TRBV3-1	-	TRBJ2-5
ASSFGGDSTDTQY	TRBV5-1	-	TRBJ2-3
ASSPILNTGAF	TRBV9	-	TRBJ1-1
AWELAGANEQF	TRBV30	-	TRBJ2-1
SAPGLDREKLF	TRBV20-1	-	TRBJ1-4
ATSGPGGTGELF	TRBV24-1	TRBD2	TRBJ2-2
ASSYRDISYNEQF	TRBV12-3/TRBV12-4	-	TRBJ2-1
ASSSPEWSYSNQPQH	TRBV28	-	TRBJ1-5
ASSESRLRYNEQF	TRBV9	-	TRBJ2-1
ASTTSMRYQPQH	TRBV28	-	TRBJ1-5
SASGRGLIPPEAF	TRBV20-1	-	TRBJ1-1
ASSLPPQHYRYEQY	TRBV11-2	-	TRBJ2-7
AWSVAGEVDTQY	TRBV30	TRBD2	TRBJ2-3
AWTLRGTEGTEAF	TRBV30	TRBD1	TRBJ1-1
ASSQELLAGVGEQF	TRBV4-2	TRBD2	TRBJ2-1
ASPQGSRTSIRYEQY	TRBV6-2/TRBV6-3	TRBD2	TRBJ2-7
AWTGLAGVLLTGELF	TRBV30	TRBD2	TRBJ2-2
ASSLGPNLGRREQY	TRBV7-9	-	TRBJ2-7
ASSWQGAGYGYT	TRBV5-1	TRBD1	TRBJ1-2
AWMGISYEQY	TRBV30	-	TRBJ2-7